One sample yielded the 24 T cell receptor beta chains listed below, sequenced in a study of post-analysis software for immune sequencing data (dated by TCRdb to the mid-2010s). The paper as a whole reports these results and caveats: Significantly higher frequencies in patients than in controls were found for roughly 5 TRBV segments, including TRBV5-6, TRBV5-1 and TRBV20-1.

For these receptors, no antigen is known. The library was built by means of PCR. Sequencer: Illumina HiSeq 2500. Unique molecular identifiers were incorporated into TCR beta cDNA libraries to reduce PCR and sequencing biases. The raw public reads went through TCRdb reprocessing: fastp at Q25, MiXCR clone calling, in-frame beta chains kept. A single entry per CDR3 protein holds the most common genes and DNA from its merged rows. Recorded for this sample are 150,000 to 200,000 distinct CDR3 sequences; roughly 30% of them occurred a single time. About 1.6% of the sample lies in the top ten. The specimen sequenced was blood. These receptors originate from a girl between 5 and 17 years old with multiple sclerosis.

Concerning this clonotype itself: One junction end disagrees with the germline gene, perhaps due to a read error. V gene TRBV15 combines with J gene TRBJ2-3, with D maybe TRBD2 (5 bases). The length of the CDR3 is 16 residues. Germline CDR1 is LNHNV and CDR2 is YYDKDF (reference sequence). The chain's CDR3 is CATSRDGGASTDMQYF. The DNA of the CDR3 is TGTGCCACCAGCAGAGATGGAGGCGCTAGCACAGATATGCAGTATTTT.

DNA of the CDR3: TGCAGTGCTAGAGGGCCCAGATACATTCAGTACTTC. This translates into CSARGPRYIQYF. The chain employs TRBV20-1 and TRBJ2-4; D is undetermined. This CDR3 is 12 amino acids long. Per germline, CDR1 DFQATT and CDR2 SNEGSKA (reference sequence). Trimming shortened V by 1 base and J by 8 bases, and 9 bases separated the two germline ends.

About this clonotype itself: A single base separates this from a much larger clone, so it may be a read error. This chain uses TRBV24-1 with TRBJ2-3; perhaps TRBD1 as D (5 bases). The V and J ends lost 5 bases and 0 bases respectively, with 20 bases between them. The CDR3 length is 18 residues. Germline CDR1 is KGHDR and CDR2 is SFDVKD. The CDR3, as DNA: TGTGCCACCAGTGGTCGGATTGGGGCTGGCGCCAGCACAGATACGCAGTATTTT. Its translation is CATSGRIGAGASTDTQYF.

At least ten counts were recorded for this clonotype. The chain couples TRBV5-1 to TRBJ2-7; no clear D. V dropped 0 bases and J dropped 6 bases, with 10 bases sitting between them. CDR3 length: 13 amino acids. From germline, CDR1 is SGHRS and CDR2 YFSETQ. The CDR3 DNA reads as TGCGCCAGCAGCTTGGTATCCGACTCCGAGCAGTACTTC. It is translated as CASSLVSDSEQYF.

The V call is TRBV20-1, the J call TRBJ1-2; 7 bases agree with TRBD1. Germline CDR1 reads DFQATT; CDR2 reads SNEGSKA (reference sequence). The CDR3 consists of 14 residues. V shed 3 bases, J shed 3 bases, and the junction held 7 bases outside the gene matches. The CDR3 DNA reads as TGCAGTGCTAGGGGAAACAGGGGCTACTATGGCTACACCTTC. This encodes CSARGNRGYYGYTF.

With regard to this clonotype: A much larger clone lies a single base off, so this may be a read error. J is TRBJ2-1 and V is TRBV4-1; tentatively, D is TRBD2 (5 bases). Germline V gene lookup returns CDR1 MGHRA and CDR2 YSYEKL. The CDR3 covers 18 residues. The ends were cut back, 4 bases at V and 9 bases at J, with 28 bases in the middle. DNA for the CDR3: TGCGCCAGCAGCCCGCTGGGGAGTTTCACTACGAGGCACAGTGAGCAGTTCTTC. Its protein product is CASSPLGSFTTRHSEQFF.

A word on this clonotype: A much more abundant neighbour one base away suggests this may be a read error. The chain couples TRBV4-2 to TRBJ2-1, with 7 bases that match TRBD2. This CDR3 has 14 residues. CDR1 is LGHNA and CDR2 is YNFKEQ in the germline V gene. V trimming: 5 bases; J trimming: 10 bases; junction bases outside the gene matches: 11. CDR3 sequence (DNA): TGTGCCAGCAGCGAGAGTACCGGGGACTACGAGCAGTTCTTC. Its protein product is CASSESTGDYEQFF.

V usage is TRBV7-9 and J usage is TRBJ2-1; the match to TRBD2 covers 10 bases. The CDR3 spans 17 residues. J was trimmed by 5 bases and V by 1 base; bases with no gene match: 8. CDR1 is SEHNR and CDR2 is FQNEAQ in the germline V gene (reference sequence). CDR3 residues: CASSLDWASGGNNEQFF. The CDR3 DNA reads TGTGCCAGCAGCTTAGATTGGGCTAGCGGGGGCAACAATGAGCAGTTCTTC.

This clonotype is a singleton in its sample. It may be a read error: a sequence one base away is much more abundant. This chain connects TRBV4-1 to TRBJ2-3; 12 bases are a match to TRBD2. CDR1 is MGHRA and CDR2 is YSYEKL in the germline V gene. CDR3 size: 17 residues. CDR3 nucleotide sequence: TGCGCCGGCAGACTTTTCTCTAGCGGGAGGGCTACAGATACGCAGTATTTT. It is translated as CAGRLFSSGRATDTQYF.

This clonotype has ten or more counts. The CDR3 DNA reads TGTGCTAGTGGTTTGAGGGGGCAGCGGACCCAGTACTTC. Protein sequence: CASGLRGQRTQYF. The chain joins TRBV12-5 to TRBJ2-5; 7 bases agree with TRBD1. Germline CDR1 LGHNT, CDR2 FRNRAP. The CDR3 consists of 13 residues. V lost 2 bases and J lost 7; bases outside the gene matches: 4.

This clonotype was seen repeatedly, ten times or more. The chain recombines TRBV7-3 with TRBJ2-3, with 11 bases identical to TRBD2. The V segment lost 1 base and the J segment 5 bases; nucleotides outside the gene matches: 17. CDR1 is SGHTA, CDR2 FQGTGA, per germline. This CDR3 comprises 20 residues. CDR3 nucleotide sequence: TGTGCCAGCAGCTTAAGTTTAGCGGGAGGGCCTTACTCTCAGCTAGATACGCAGTATTTT. This translates into CASSLSLAGGPYSQLDTQYF. Full variable domain (remainder filled in from reference TRBV7-3 and TRBJ2-3): GAGVSQTPSNKVTEKGKYVELRCDPISGHTALYWYRQSLGQGPEFLIYFQGTGAADDSGLPNDRFFAVRPEGSVSTLKIQRTERGDSAVYLCASSLSLAGGPYSQLDTQYFGPGTRLTVL.

This clonotype was seen repeatedly, ten times or more. The chain has TRBV28 and TRBJ2-1; 11 bases map to TRBD2. The trim removed 2 bases at V and 12 bases at J, leaving 0 bases unmatched. The CDR3 has 12 residues. Germline V gene sequence: CDR1 MDHEN, CDR2 SYDVKM. The CDR3 region has the DNA TGTGCCAGCAGTTTAGGACTAGCGGGGCAGTTCTTC. Translation: CASSLGLAGQFF.

Ten or more counts support this clonotype. V usage is TRBV10-3 and J usage is TRBJ2-6; tentative D call: TRBD2 (6 bases). In germline, CDR1 is ENHRY, CDR2 SYGVKD. The CDR3 extends over 14 amino acids. The ends were cut back, 11 bases at V and 1 base at J, with 12 bases in the middle. CDR3 loop: CAGAEGSGANVLTF. CDR3 DNA: TGTGCCGGGGCGGAGGGGTCTGGGGCCAACGTCCTGACTTTC.

In regard to this clonotype: This may be a read error: a much more frequent sequence differs by one nucleotide. CDR3 nucleotides: TGTGCCAGCAGCTTATGGGACGGGGGCGGTGAGCAGTTCTTC. Translating it yields CASSLWDGGGEQFF. This chain uses TRBV7-9 with TRBJ2-1; D may correspond to TRBD1 or TRBD2 (6 bases each). CDR1 and CDR2 from the germline V gene are SEHNR and FQNEAQ (reference sequence). The germline V and J ends were trimmed by 2 bases and 9 bases, with 14 bases remaining between them. This CDR3 spans 14 amino acids. The full variable domain, its missing parts supplied by reference TRBV7-9 and TRBJ2-1, is DTGVSQNPRHKITKRGQNVTFRCDPISEHNRLYWYRQTLGQGPEFLTYFQNEAQLEKSRLLSDRFSAERPKGSFSTLEIQRTEQGDSAMYLCASSLWDGGGEQFFGPGTRLTVL.

In regard to this clonotype: A much larger clone differs from this one at a single base, so this may be a read error. The chain links TRBV10-3 to TRBJ2-6; 7 bases fit TRBD1. Germline loops: CDR1 ENHRY, CDR2 SYGVKD. The CDR3 runs 18 residues. CDR3 amino acids: CAISRGQNDPSGANVRTF. The CDR3 DNA is TGTGCCATCAGCCGGGGACAGAACGACCCCTCTGGGGCCAACGTCCGGACTTTC.

The chain links TRBV12-3 or TRBV12-4 to TRBJ2-3; TRBD1 might be the D (5 bases). This CDR3 is built from 13 residues. Between the trimmed V and J ends, which lost 5 bases and 1 base, there was a span of 7 bases. The CDR3 DNA follows: TGTGCCAGCAGTAGCAGGGGCACAGATACGCAGTATTTT. Residues: CASSSRGTDTQYF.

This clonotype was counted only a few times. V is TRBV12-3 or TRBV12-4 and J is TRBJ2-5; D possibly corresponds to TRBD1 (5 bases). The CDR3 is 14 residues long. The V gene lost 4 bases and the J gene lost 7 bases, with 16 bases spanning the gap. The DNA of the CDR3 is TGTGCCAGCAGTTGTTTTGGGGCCCTCTGGACCCAGTACTTC. Residues: CASSCFGALWTQYF.

The gene calls are TRBV15 and TRBJ2-1, with D unclear. The CDR3 extends over 15 amino acids. Germline V gene lookup returns CDR1 LNHNV and CDR2 YYDKDF (reference sequence). The V end was cut by 1 base, the J end by 10 bases, with 17 bases between. The CDR3 DNA reads as TGTGCCACCAGCAGAGTAGTAGCAAGCGACGACGAGCAGTTCTTC. Its translation is CATSRVVASDDEQFF. The entire variable domain, with the rest obtained from reference TRBV15 and TRBJ2-1, is as follows: DAMVIQNPRYQVTQFGKPVTLSCSQTLNHNVMYWYQQKSSQAPKLLFHYYDKDFNNEADTPDNFQSRRPNTSFCFLDIRSPGLGDTAMYLCATSRVVASDDEQFFGPGTRLTVL.

This clonotype has just a few counts. The chain's CDR3 is CAISQSGQHTGELFF. CDR3 bases: TGTGCCATCAGTCAATCGGGACAGCACACCGGGGAGCTGTTTTTT. The chain uses TRBV10-3 and TRBJ2-2, with 7 bases that match TRBD1. Germline V CDR1 and CDR2: ENHRY, SYGVKD. V trimming: 5 bases; J trimming: 3 bases; junction bases outside the gene matches: 6. This CDR3 contains 15 residues.

This clonotype was counted a single time. The CDR3 protein is CASSPRDGYEQYF. The CDR3 DNA reads as TGTGCCAGCAGCCCCCGGGACGGCTACGAGCAGTACTTC. V gene TRBV7-2 combines with J gene TRBJ2-7; D assignment may be TRBD1 or TRBD2 (5 bases each). Trimming cost V 5 bases and J 3 bases, with 11 bases left between them. Germline V CDR1 and CDR2: SGHTA, FQGNSA. This CDR3 region has 13 residues.

This clonotype was seen a handful of times. CDR3 sequence (DNA): TGTGCCAGCAGCAACCGCCCGAGGGATGAGCAGTTCTTC. Protein product: CASSNRPRDEQFF. This sequence joins TRBV7-9 and TRBJ2-1; possible D gene TRBD2, 5 bases. Between the trimmed V and J ends, which lost 5 bases and 8 bases, there was a span of 13 bases. The germline V gene has CDR1 SEHNR and CDR2 FQNEAQ (reference sequence). CDR3 length: 13 residues.

The chain recombines TRBV12-3 or TRBV12-4 with TRBJ1-1; D gene uncertain. This CDR3 region has 11 residues. V dropped 2 bases and J dropped 8 bases, with 6 bases sitting between them. The CDR3 DNA reads as TGTGCCAGCAGTTTATCGATGGAAGCTTTCTTT. It encodes CASSLSMEAFF.

There are a few counts of this clonotype. V gene TRBV6-1 combines with J gene TRBJ2-6; 10 positions agree with TRBD1. After removal of 7 bases from V and 1 base from J, the junction contained 10 bases not matched to a gene. This CDR3 is built from 18 residues. CDR1 and CDR2 (germline): MNHNS, SASEGT. This CDR3 is CASNVFSDRGSGANVLTF. The CDR3 DNA reads as TGTGCCAGCAATGTTTTTTCGGACAGGGGGTCTGGGGCCAACGTCCTGACTTTC.

The chain joins TRBV4-2 to TRBJ2-7; D gene ambiguous. The DNA end favors TRBJ2-5, so the J call may be wrong. The CDR3 consists of 14 residues. From germline, CDR1 is LGHNA and CDR2 YNFKEQ. CDR3 sequence: CASSQEDGAETQYF. CDR3 coding DNA: TGTGCCAGCAGCCAAGAAGATGGAGCTGAGACCCAGTACTTC.